This T cell receptor (beta chain) was sequenced in a study of memory CD4+ T cells and cytomegalovirus serostatus (dated by TCRdb to the late 2010s). At the level of the whole study: A total of 33 healthy Belgian adults, of whom 9 were CMV seropositive and about 24 were CMV seronegative, were included in the cohort. To replicate a published TCR-based CMV serostatus classifier, the study sequenced CD4+ memory TCRbeta repertoires from a Belgian cohort whose cytomegalovirus serostatus was known.

The paper as a whole reports these results and caveats: A median bootstrapped AUC of 0.95 with a 95% CI of 0.76-1.00 was achieved on the Belgian cohort by the original-framework classifier. Unlike the original study, which covered naive and memory CD4+ and CD8+ populations, the Belgian study sequenced only CD4+CD45RO+ memory cells. For predicting CMV serostatus, the median bootstrapped AUC was approximately 0.95 using the original framework and about 0.89 using a US-trained random forest. Among the approximately 160 previously reported CMV-associated TCRbeta sequences, some 67 showed up in the CD4+ memory repertoires, with each one found in between one and five individuals. The results were read as suggesting that the CMV-associated TCR signature is, for the most part, present in the CD4+ memory repertoire.

The germline V gene yields MNHNS for CDR1 and SASEGT for CDR2. The CDR3 numbers 14 residues from cysteine through phenylalanine. Of the read, only the CDR3 DNA is kept; its 42 bases are in frame from base 1. V lost 8 bases and J lost 8 bases, and the count of bases not matched to a germline gene is 12. With regard to this clone: No antigen is known for it. Base qualities were left out, and no much larger clone turns up one base away.

Genomic DNA was extracted from sorted cells with the Quick-DNA Microprep Kit. TCRbeta DNA was amplified with the immunoSEQ hsTCRbeta kit following the manufacturer's protocol. TCRbeta libraries were sequenced on an Illumina MiSeq instrument. In the paper's pipeline: Removing out-of-frame sequences left 2,204,828 distinct TCRbeta sequences, an average of about 73,000 per individual. Each individual was scored according to the count of 164 previously reported CMV-associated TCRbeta sequences and the total productive distinct TCRbeta count. A beta-binomial model was reimplemented in Python, and scikit-learn random forests with default parameters were trained on US cohort data. Classifier performance on the Belgian cohort was summarized as median AUC with percentile confidence intervals over 10,000 bootstrap iterations. Imported from immuneACCESS, the table was reduced by TCRdb to in-frame sequences with V and J called. These copies leave out some clones; in studies compared against another copy, an unresolved V gene accounts for under half, and the cause of the remainder is not known. V and J calls and clone size are those listed in that table; D and trimming were worked out from the DNA. Counted in this sample were about 39,000 clones; about 73% of them appeared once. Around 0.77% of the sample is held by the ten biggest clonotypes.

Single viable CD3+CD4+CD8-CD45RO+ cells were sorted as memory CD4+ T cells on a FACSAria II. CMV serostatus was determined using a Roche Elecsys assay that detects serum IgG against CMV pp150, pp28, p38 and p52. Following thawing, total CD4+ T cells were enriched through positive selection using CD4 magnetic microbeads. The samples came from a different study that was designed specifically to examine the CD4+ T cell memory repertoire. Peripheral blood mononuclear cells were isolated and cryopreserved following standard operating procedures; serum was stored at -80 °C. The staining used CD3-PerCP (BW264/56), CD4-APC (RPA-T4), CD45RO-PE (UCHT1) and CD8-Pacific Orange (3B5) antibodies, and Sytox blue was used to exclude non-viable cells.

The sequenced sample was memory CD4+ T cells from blood. The rearranged chain carries TRBV6-1 and TRBJ1-5; TRBD1 agrees with 7 junctional bases. The TCR comes from an adult in good health and CMV-seronegative. The CDR3 reads CASLSPTGYKPQHF. The nucleotide sequence reads as follows: TGTGCCAGCCTATCCCCGACAGGGTATAAGCCCCAGCATTTT.